Listed below are T cell receptor beta chains from one sample, sequenced in a study of Graves' ophthalmopathy and Graves' hyperthyroidism. TCRdb called the multiplex PCR reads again in MiXCR, with one record for every CDR3 protein. The sample lists 660,000 or so distinct CDR3 sequences; over 40% were seen once. The sample taken for sequencing was peripheral blood. These receptors all stem from an adult man with Graves' ophthalmopathy. The CDR3 runs from the conserved cysteine through the conserved F or W. Fields, in order: clone size, CDR3 length, D gene, V gene, J gene, CDR3 DNA, CDR3 protein. A D gene is named only where the DNA matches it firmly. Size is stated for part of the rows, as once, few or many counts, or as a class when the clone is expanded.

>.|11|.|TRBV2|TRBJ1-6
TGTGCCAGCAGTGGGGAGGCAGTAACCCACTTT
CASSGEAVTHF
>many|13|TRBD1|TRBV5-1|TRBJ1-1
TGCGCCAGCAGCCCCAGGACAGGGGGTGAAGCTTTCTTT
CASSPRTGGEAFF
>.|13|.|TRBV5-5|TRBJ2-5
TGTGCCAGCAGCTTCTGGGGGGCTGAGACCCAGTACTTC
CASSFWGAETQYF
>many|14|.|TRBV4-1|TRBJ1-5
TGCGCCAGCAGCCAAGGGCAGGAGAATCAGCCCCAGCATTTT
CASSQGQENQPQHF
>.|15|TRBD1|TRBV6-1|TRBJ1-2
TGTGCCAGCAGTTACTCGCAGGGGGGGAACTATGGCTACACCTTC
CASSYSQGGNYGYTF
>many|17|.|TRBV15|TRBJ1-5
TGTGCCACCAGCTCCAGTGGTGGGGCGCAGAACAATCAGCCCCAGCATTTT
CATSSSGGAQNNQPQHF
>many|17|.|TRBV6-5|TRBJ2-6
TGTGCCAGCAGTTACTCCGGCAGGCGCTCTGGGGCCAACGTCCTGACTTTC
CASSYSGRRSGANVLTF
>.|16|TRBD2|TRBV2|TRBJ2-2
TGTGCCAGCAGTTTGACTAGCGGGGGCGAAACCGGGGAGCTGTTTTTT
CASSLTSGGETGELFF
>many|15|.|TRBV12-3/TRBV12-4|TRBJ1-6
TGTGCCAGCAGTCGGTTCGGGGGGCGAGGATCACCCCTCCACTTT
CASSRFGGRGSPLHF
>many|15|.|TRBV11-3|TRBJ2-5
TGTGCCAGCAGCTTAGCGGGGGACGGACAAGAGACCCAGTACTTC
CASSLAGDGQETQYF
>few|13|.|TRBV10-3|TRBJ2-3
TGTGCCTCCCTGAGTGGGGCACTTGATACGCAGTATTTT
CASLSGALDTQYF
>once|14|.|TRBV10-3|TRBJ1-6
TGTGCGACTCGAGGACAGTCCTATAATTCACCCCTCCACTTT
CATRGQSYNSPLHF
>many|16|.|TRBV6-6|TRBJ1-5
TGTGCCAGCAGTTCGAACCTGGACGGCACTAATCAGCCCCAGCATTTT
CASSSNLDGTNQPQHF
>many|16|.|TRBV19|TRBJ2-7
TGTGCCAGTAGTATGACACAGGTCAGAGTGCTACACGAGCAGTACTTC
CASSMTQVRVLHEQYF
>.|13|TRBD1|TRBV29-1|TRBJ1-2
TGCAGCGTCGGGACAGAGTCGAACTATGGCTACACCTTC
CSVGTESNYGYTF
>many|15|.|TRBV7-9|TRBJ2-7
TGTGCCAGCAGCAACGTCCGTACTAGCTTCTACGAGCAGTACTTC
CASSNVRTSFYEQYF
>.|15|.|TRBV5-1|TRBJ2-5
TGCGCCAGCAGCTTGGGGGGGGACCGACAAGAGACCCAGTACTTC
CASSLGGDRQETQYF
>many|13|.|TRBV2|TRBJ2-7
TGTGCCAGCAGGCTGACTGTAGGGCGCGAGCAGTACTTC
CASRLTVGREQYF
>.|13|TRBD1|TRBV9|TRBJ1-1
TGTGCCAGCAGTAGTGAAGGGGGCTTTGAAGCTTTCTTT
CASSSEGGFEAFF
>many|15|.|TRBV7-3|TRBJ1-1
TGTGCCAGCAGCTTAACTCCCCGGAGAGTTACTGAAGCTTTCTTT
CASSLTPRRVTEAFF
>.|15|.|TRBV15|TRBJ2-5
TGTGCCACCAGCAGACCCCAGGGAAGTAGAGAGACCCAGTACTTC
CATSRPQGSRETQYF
>few|16|.|TRBV7-9|TRBJ1-5
TGTGCCAGCAGTCCTGCATCAGTCCCTCGAAATCAGCCCCAGCATTTT
CASSPASVPRNQPQHF
>.|14|.|TRBV5-5|TRBJ2-7
TGTGCCAGCAGCTACTTTAAAGCCTCCTACGAGCAGTACTTC
CASSYFKASYEQYF
>.|13|.|TRBV11-3|TRBJ2-5
TGTGCCAGCAGTACGGACGGCCACGGGACCCAGTACTTC
CASSTDGHGTQYF
>few|17|.|TRBV7-9|TRBJ1-2
TGTGCCAGCAGCTTAGAGGGTGACCCCCGACTCCCCTATGGCTACACCTTC
CASSLEGDPRLPYGYTF
>many|13|.|TRBV2|TRBJ1-5
TGTGCCAGCAGTAAGGACGGGGCTCAGCCCCAGCATTTT
CASSKDGAQPQHF
>once|15|.|TRBV10-3|TRBJ1-1
TGTGCCATCAGTGCTACGGCAGGCATGAACACTGAAGCTTTCTTT
CAISATAGMNTEAFF
>.|17|.|TRBV7-9|TRBJ2-5
TGTGCCAGCAGCCAAGAGACGGCTAGCGAGATGGAAGAGACCCAGTACTTC
CASSQETASEMEETQYF
>many|16|TRBD1|TRBV24-1|TRBJ1-5
TGTGCCACCAGTGACTCGACAGGGAATAGCAATCAGCCCCAGCATTTT
CATSDSTGNSNQPQHF
>.|15|.|TRBV29-1|TRBJ2-7
TGCAGCTTAGTTGTCAGGGGCCTGGAACCCTACGAGCAGTACTTC
CSLVVRGLEPYEQYF
>few|15|.|TRBV6-2/TRBV6-3|TRBJ2-7
TGTGCCAGCAGTTACCCGATCAAAATTCGATACGAGCAGTACTTC
CASSYPIKIRYEQYF
>.|14|TRBD1|TRBV2|TRBJ1-6
TGTGCCAGCTTCCGGGACAGGGATCATTCACCCCTCCACTTT
CASFRDRDHSPLHF
>many|15|TRBD1|TRBV7-2|TRBJ1-4
TGTGCCAGCAGCTCGACAGGGGAGACTAATGAAAAACTGTTTTTT
CASSSTGETNEKLFF
>many|14|.|TRBV4-1|TRBJ1-1
TGCGCCAGCAGCCAACCTGGACTGAACACTGAAGCTTTCTTT
CASSQPGLNTEAFF
>once|11|.|TRBV2|TRBJ2-6
TGTGCCAGCAGTGTGGGAGGAGCTGAAGCTTTC
CASSVGGAEAF
>many|15|TRBD2|TRBV9|TRBJ2-7
TGTGCCAGCAGCCCCGTCGGTGGGAGGGCCTACGAGCAGTACTTC
CASSPVGGRAYEQYF
>.|16|TRBD1|TRBV5-6|TRBJ2-7
TGTGCCAGCAGCTTGGAATTTGCGGGGACAGGCTACGAGCAGTACTTC
CASSLEFAGTGYEQYF
>few|15|TRBD1|TRBV7-8|TRBJ2-7
TGTGCCAGCAGCTTCCAGGACAGGGCTACCTACGAGCAGTACTTC
CASSFQDRATYEQYF
>once|15|.|TRBV7-9|TRBJ2-5
TGTGCCAGCTCACCGGTGTCACAGATCCAAGAGACCCAGTACTTC
CASSPVSQIQETQYF
>many|16|.|TRBV12-3/TRBV12-4|TRBJ1-6
TGTGCCAGCAGTATCGACAGCATCACCCTTCACTCACCCCTCCACTTT
CASSIDSITLHSPLHF
>.|16|.|TRBV5-8|TRBJ2-7
TGTGCCAGCAGCTTGGAAGGGCGGGGATCCCCCTACGAGCAGTACTTC
CASSLEGRGSPYEQYF
>few|13|.|TRBV29-1|TRBJ2-1
TGCAGCGTTGAAGCGGCCAGGGCATGGGAGCAGTTCTTC
CSVEAARAWEQFF
>.|14|.|TRBV9|TRBJ1-1
TGTGCCAGCAGGCGGGGAGGGTTGAGCACTGAAGCTTTCTTT
CASRRGGLSTEAFF
>.|17|.|TRBV6-6|TRBJ2-7
TGTGCCAGCAGCAGACAGGGCACCGGGGGTAGCTCCTACGAGCAGTACTTC
CASSRQGTGGSSYEQYF
>few|13|.|TRBV27|TRBJ2-2
TGTGCCAGCAAGACTGTGAACACCGGGGAGCTGTTTTTT
CASKTVNTGELFF
>many|14|TRBD2|TRBV29-1|TRBJ2-7
TGCAGCGTTGAAGATATAGCGGGAGATCGCGAGCAGTACTTC
CSVEDIAGDREQYF
>many|13|.|TRBV2|TRBJ1-6
TGTGCCAGCAGTGTCGACCAAGGATCACCCCTCCACTTT
CASSVDQGSPLHF
>.|15|.|TRBV7-8|TRBJ2-1
TGTGCCAGCAGCCCACGACAGTTCTCCTACAATGAGCAGTTCTTC
CASSPRQFSYNEQFF
>many|12|.|TRBV20-1|TRBJ1-1
TGCAGCGCCTTTGGAGGAAACACTGAAGCTTTCTTT
CSAFGGNTEAFF
>once|14|.|TRBV15|TRBJ1-1
TGTGCCGCCAGCAGAGATCGGCAGACCGCTGAAGCTTTCTTT
CAASRDRQTAEAFF
>many|20|TRBD2|TRBV15|TRBJ2-7
TGTGCCACCAGCAGAGATGAGCGGGCTAGCGGGAGTAGTGTCCCCTACGAGCAGTACTTC
CATSRDERASGSSVPYEQYF
>few|15|.|TRBV12-3/TRBV12-4|TRBJ1-6
TGTGCCAGCAGTTACCTACGGAACCCCAATTCACCCCTCCACTTT
CASSYLRNPNSPLHF
>.|16|TRBD1|TRBV10-3|TRBJ1-6
TGTGCCAGCAGTGAATCCCCGGGACAGGGGAATTCACCCCTCCACTTT
CASSESPGQGNSPLHF
>few|15|.|TRBV5-5|TRBJ2-7
TGTGCCAGCAGCTTGGGTGGGCCATTGGACTACGAGCAGTACTTC
CASSLGGPLDYEQYF
>.|15|TRBD1|TRBV19|TRBJ1-3
TGTGCCAGTAGTACCGGACAGGGGTGGATTAACACCATATATTTT
CASSTGQGWINTIYF